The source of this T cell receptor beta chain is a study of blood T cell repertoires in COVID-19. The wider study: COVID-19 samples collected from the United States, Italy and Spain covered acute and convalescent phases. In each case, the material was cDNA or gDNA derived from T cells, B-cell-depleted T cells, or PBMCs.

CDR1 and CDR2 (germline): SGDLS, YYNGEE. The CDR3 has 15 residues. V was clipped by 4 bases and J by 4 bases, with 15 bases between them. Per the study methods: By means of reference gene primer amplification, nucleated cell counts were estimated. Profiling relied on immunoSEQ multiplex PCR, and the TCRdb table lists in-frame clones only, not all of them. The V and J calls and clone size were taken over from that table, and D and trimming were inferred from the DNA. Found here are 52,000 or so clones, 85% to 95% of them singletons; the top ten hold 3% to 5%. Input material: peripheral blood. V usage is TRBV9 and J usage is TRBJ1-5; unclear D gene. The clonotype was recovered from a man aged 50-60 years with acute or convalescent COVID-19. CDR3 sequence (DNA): TGTGCCAGCAGCCCCCAGGAGGGCGCGAATCAGCCCCAGCATTTT. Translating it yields CASSPQEGANQPQHF.